The 14 T cell receptor beta chains in this list originate from one sample, sequenced in a study of blood T cell repertoires in COVID-19. Profiled with immunoSEQ multiplex PCR; TCRdb holds only in-frame clones, not every one. The sample has 53,000 or so clones, about 82% seen once. Sample: peripheral blood. These receptors came from a man in his 70s with active COVID-19.

This chain connects TRBV19 to TRBJ1-4, with D hard to call. CDR3 size: 12 residues. Germline V lookup: CDR1 LNHDA, CDR2 SQIVND (reference sequence). V gave up 7 bases and J gave up 10 bases, with 13 bases separating them. The CDR3 sequence: CASNEREGKLFF. The DNA for the CDR3 is TGTGCCAGTAATGAGAGGGAGGGAAAACTGTTTTTT.

This chain uses TRBV27 with TRBJ2-7, with a tentative D call TRBD1 (7 bases). Deletions cut 3 bases from V and 7 bases from J, with 25 bases between. Germline CDR1 is MNHEY and CDR2 is SMNVEV (reference sequence). The CDR3 spans 17 residues. CDR3 sequence (DNA): TGTGCCAGCAGTTTGGAGGGAGCAGGGGGAAGTGCTAGTGAGCAGTACTTC. Translated, it gives CASSLEGAGGSASEQYF.

The rearrangement links TRBV19 to TRBJ1-2; D perhaps matches TRBD1 (5 bases). Germline assignment: CDR1 LNHDA and CDR2 SQIVND (reference sequence). The CDR3 extends over 14 amino acids. The V end was cut by 0 bases, the J end by 2 bases, with 7 bases between. The CDR3 sequence: CASSIDQGNYGYTF. The CDR3 DNA reads as TGTGCCAGTAGTATAGATCAGGGCAACTATGGCTACACCTTC.

The chain is built from TRBV7-6 and TRBJ2-7, with 7 bases aligning to TRBD1. Germline V gene data show CDR1 as SGHVS and CDR2 as FNYEAQ. V was clipped by 5 bases and J by 6 bases; unmatched bases: 4. The CDR3 contains 12 residues. Written as DNA, the CDR3 is TGTGCCAGCAGCCCCACAGGGGTCGAGCAGTACTTC. It codes for CASSPTGVEQYF.

The chain combines TRBV4-3 with TRBJ2-3, with 9 positions matching TRBD2. Germline-derived CDR1 and CDR2 are LGHNA and YSLEER. Trimming at V came to 1 base and at J to 3 bases, leaving 11 bases not matched to a gene. This CDR3 region has 18 residues. CDR3 nucleotides: TGCGCCAGCAGCCAAGGGTCCGCGGGGGGGCCGGGGACAGATACGCAGTATTTT. Amino acids: CASSQGSAGGPGTDTQYF.

The V and J genes are TRBV30 and TRBJ2-5; D might be TRBD2 (7 bases). The CDR3 has 14 amino acids. Trimming removed 3 bases from V and 5 bases from J, with 16 bases in between. Looked up from germline, CDR1 is GTSNPN and CDR2 is SVGIG (reference sequence). Here the CDR3 DNA reads TGTGCCTGGAGGATAGGGGGGGCTGGGGAGACCCAGTACTTC. Amino acids: CAWRIGGAGETQYF.

This clone has only one observation. The genes are TRBV14 and TRBJ2-5, with D possibly being TRBD2 (6 bases). The germline gives CDR1 SGHDN, CDR2 FVKESK. The germline V and J ends were trimmed by 1 base and 2 bases, with 11 bases remaining between them. The CDR3 covers 15 residues. CDR3 nucleotide sequence: TGTGCCAGCAGCCAAGGAGGCGGGGCACAAGAGACCCAGTACTTC. Residues: CASSQGGGAQETQYF.

The sample holds one count of this clone. The chain joins TRBV12-3 or TRBV12-4 to TRBJ1-2, with a tentative D call TRBD1 (5 bases). The CDR3 extends over 12 amino acids. Trimming took 8 bases from V and 8 from J, leaving 15 bases between them. CDR3 nucleotides: TGTGCCAGCTCGGAGGGGTGGGTCGGCTACACCTTC. It encodes CASSEGWVGYTF.

The genes are TRBV10-3 and TRBJ1-2; D unclear. The ends were cut back, 0 bases at V and 3 bases at J, with 5 bases in the middle. Germline assignment: CDR1 ENHRY and CDR2 SYGVKD. This CDR3 comprises 13 residues. The CDR3 loop reads CAISESIDYGYTF. As DNA, the CDR3 is TGTGCCATCAGTGAGTCGATAGACTATGGCTACACCTTC.

CDR3 loop: CSVRGESSYNEQFF. The CDR3 DNA is TGCAGCGTTCGCGGGGAGAGCTCCTACAATGAGCAGTTCTTC. V and J are TRBV29-1 and TRBJ2-1; a possible D gene is TRBD2 (6 bases). The CDR3 totals 14 residues. V lost 5 bases and J lost 0, with 11 bases in between. Germline V gene sequence: CDR1 SQVTM, CDR2 ANQGSEA.

The gene calls are TRBV6-5 and TRBJ2-1; TRBD1 matches 9 bases. With V trimmed by 8 bases and J by 4 bases, 9 bases remained unmatched. Germline V CDR1 and CDR2: MNHEY, SVGAGI. There are 15 residues in the CDR3. As DNA, the CDR3 is TGTGCCAGCCGTACCGGGACAGGGATTTACAATGAGCAGTTCTTC. Translating gives CASRTGTGIYNEQFF.

The chain uses TRBV9 and TRBJ2-2; 7 nucleotides match TRBD1. V was pared by 2 bases and J by 3 bases, with 4 bases of the junction left unmatched. The CDR3 runs 15 residues. Germline loops: CDR1 SGDLS, CDR2 YYNGEE. The CDR3 coding sequence is TGTGCCAGCAGCGTTAGCCAGGGGGACACCGGGGAGCTGTTTTTT. This gives the protein CASSVSQGDTGELFF. Combining the CDR3 with reference TRBV9 and TRBJ2-2 gives the whole variable domain DSGVTQTPKHLITATGQRVTLRCSPRSGDLSVYWYQQSLDQGLQFLIQYYNGEERAKGNILERFSAQQFPDLHSELNLSSLELGDSALYFCASSVSQGDTGELFFGEGSRLTVL.

V usage is TRBV7-3 and J usage is TRBJ2-2; D is possibly TRBD1 (6 bases). The CDR3 is 16 amino acids. Per germline, CDR1 SGHTA and CDR2 FQGTGA. V lost 0 bases, J lost 1 base, and 9 bases lay in between. The CDR3 sequence: CASSLTSRGNTGELFF. The CDR3 coding sequence is TGTGCCAGCAGCTTAACGTCCAGGGGGAACACCGGGGAGCTGTTTTTT.

J is TRBJ2-5 and V is TRBV5-1; TRBD2 is a possible D gene (5 bases). V was trimmed by 2 bases and J by 2 bases, leaving 16 bases between them. The CDR3 loop spans 16 amino acids. Germline V gives CDR1 SGHRS, CDR2 YFSETQ. The CDR3 DNA is TGCGCCAGCAGCTTCGGGGTCGGGGTTTGGCAAGAGACCCAGTACTTC. Translation gives CASSFGVGVWQETQYF. Full variable domain (rest looked up from reference TRBV5-1 and TRBJ2-5): KAGVTQTPRYLIKTRGQQVTLSCSPISGHRSVSWYQQTPGQGLQFLFEYFSETQRNKGNFPGRFSGRQFSNSRSEMNVSTLELGDSALYLCASSFGVGVWQETQYFGPGTRLLVL.